The next 30 T cell receptor beta chains were all read from a single sample in a study of chemoradiotherapy in HPV16-positive cancers. The table came from immunoSEQ multiplex PCR; TCRdb's copy has only in-frame clones and leaves some out. In the table there are about 14,000 clones, roughly nine tenths of which are singletons. The sequenced sample was tumor tissue, obtained from a patient who underwent chemoradiotherapy. The source of these receptors is a human donor with HPV-associated anogenital cancer.

CDR3 sequence reads: CASSQDGRALYEQYF. The CDR3 DNA sequence: TGTGCCAGCAGCCAAGATGGAAGAGCCCTCTACGAGCAGTACTTC. V is TRBV4-2 and J is TRBJ2-5, with D unresolved. The J call is in doubt because the DNA end fits TRBJ2-7 better. Germline V gene lookup returns CDR1 LGHNA and CDR2 YNFKEQ. The CDR3 is 15 amino acids.

V is TRBV7-9 and J is TRBJ2-2, with 8 bases that match TRBD1. Germline CDR1 SEHNR, CDR2 FQNEAQ (reference sequence). The length of the CDR3 is 15 residues. Losses at the gene ends were 5 bases for V and 4 bases for J; bases not matched to a gene: 6. Here the CDR3 reads CASSPADRATGELFF. The CDR3 region has the DNA TGTGCCAGCAGCCCCGCGGACAGGGCCACCGGGGAGCTGTTTTTT.

The rearrangement uses TRBV20-1 and TRBJ2-7; D is ambiguous. This CDR3 is 11 amino acids long. Germline V lookup: CDR1 DFQATT, CDR2 SNEGSKA (reference sequence). Trimming cost V 1 base and J 9 bases, with 10 bases left between them. The CDR3 DNA sequence: TGCAGTGCTAGAGTCAGAACGGCGCAGTACTTC. It yields the protein CSARVRTAQYF.

The chain employs TRBV11-3 and TRBJ2-1; 10 bases agree with TRBD2. The ends lost 1 base at V and 2 bases at J; junction bases unmatched: 2. The CDR3 is 16 amino acids. Germline V CDR1 and CDR2: SGHNT, YENEEA. The CDR3 region has the DNA TGTGCCAGCAGCTTAGGCGGACTAGCGGCCTACAATGAGCAGTTCTTC. Its protein product is CASSLGGLAAYNEQFF.

This rearrangement joins TRBV29-1 to TRBJ2-5; D is possibly TRBD1 (5 bases). CDR3 size: 12 residues. Germline V gene data show CDR1 as SQVTM and CDR2 as ANQGSEA. V lost 7 bases and J lost 1, with 10 bases in between. The CDR3 region is CSASRAQETQYF. DNA of the CDR3: TGCAGCGCCTCCAGGGCCCAAGAGACCCAGTACTTC.

The rearrangement links TRBV5-1 to TRBJ2-7; TRBD1 aligns across 8 bases. CDR3 size: 15 residues. In germline, CDR1 is SGHRS, CDR2 YFSETQ. The trim removed 5 bases at V and 5 bases at J, leaving 12 bases unmatched. For the CDR3, the DNA is TGCGCCAGCAGACAGAATGGACAGGGTACCCACGAGCAGTACTTC. Protein: CASRQNGQGTHEQYF.

V gene TRBV7-8 combines with J gene TRBJ1-1, with a weak D call TRBD1 (6 bases). Trimming took 9 bases from V and 2 from J, leaving 13 bases between them. This CDR3 is 13 amino acids long. Germline CDR1 is SGHVS and CDR2 is FQNEAQ. The CDR3 sequence is CASFGGGNTEAFF. The CDR3 DNA sequence: TGTGCCAGTTTTGGGGGCGGCAACACTGAAGCTTTCTTT.

V is TRBV13 and J is TRBJ1-1; 11 nucleotides agree with TRBD1. The V segment lost 4 bases and the J segment 0 bases; nucleotides outside the gene matches: 4. The CDR3 has 16 residues. The germline V gene has CDR1 PRHDT and CDR2 FYEKMQ (reference sequence). CDR3 in amino acids: CASSWRGQGVNTEAFF. Here the CDR3 DNA reads TGTGCCAGCAGCTGGCGGGGACAGGGGGTGAACACTGAAGCTTTCTTT.

The chain recombines TRBV10-3 with TRBJ1-1, with D possibly matching TRBD1 (5 bases). CDR3 length: 14 amino acids. Germline lookup yields CDR1 ENHRY and CDR2 SYGVKD. V was trimmed by 6 bases and J by 10 bases, leaving 21 bases between them. CDR3 region: CAISASGVGLAAFF. CDR3 DNA: TGTGCCATCAGCGCGTCGGGTGTGGGGCTGGCAGCTTTCTTT.

This clone has just one count. The CDR3 protein is CASSPPTLRGEQYF. The CDR3 coding sequence is TGTGCCAGCTCACCACCGACCTTAAGGGGGGAGCAGTACTTC. The chain uses TRBV18 and TRBJ2-7, with D tentatively TRBD1 (6 bases). V lost 0 bases to trimming and J lost 7 bases, with 13 bases between them. Germline V gives CDR1 KGHSH, CDR2 LQKENI. The CDR3 has 14 residues.

V gene TRBV5-6 combines with J gene TRBJ2-5; D unclear. Per germline, CDR1 SGHDT and CDR2 YYEEEE. V shed 2 bases and J shed 1 base, with 6 bases lying between them. The CDR3 has 13 residues. CDR3 protein: CASSFLVQETQYF. In DNA, the CDR3 is TGTGCCAGCAGCTTTTTGGTCCAAGAGACCCAGTACTTC.

J is TRBJ1-1 and V is TRBV9; D might be TRBD1 (5 bases). Germline assignment: CDR1 SGDLS and CDR2 YYNGEE. The CDR3 contains 14 residues. The ends were cut back, 3 bases at V and 2 bases at J, with 11 bases in the middle. In DNA, the CDR3 is TGTGCCAGCAGCGGAAAGACAGTTAACACTGAAGCTTTCTTT. Translating it yields CASSGKTVNTEAFF.

The chain joins TRBV5-1 to TRBJ2-2; possibly TRBD2 for D (5 bases). CDR3 length equals 17 residues. Per germline, CDR1 SGHRS and CDR2 YFSETQ. V lost 4 bases, J lost 8 bases, and 24 bases lay in between. CDR3 sequence reads: CASSQGSPGIATGELFF. For the CDR3, the DNA is TGCGCCAGCAGCCAAGGTTCCCCGGGAATAGCAACTGGGGAGCTGTTTTTT.

This chain uses TRBV18 with TRBJ2-5, with TRBD2 matching over 8 bases. The CDR3 runs to 15 residues. Germline V gives CDR1 KGHSH, CDR2 LQKENI. With 3 bases clipped from V and 2 bases from J, the junction kept 5 bases outside the gene matches. CDR3 bases: TGTGCCAGCTCACCGGTTAGCGGGGTACAAGAGACCCAGTACTTC. Translation gives CASSPVSGVQETQYF.

This chain joins TRBV29-1 and TRBJ2-3; 10 bases are shared with TRBD2. Trimming cost V 0 bases and J 1 base; bases outside gene matches: 4. In germline, CDR1 is SQVTM, CDR2 ANQGSEA. The CDR3 is 16 residues long. CDR3 loop: CSVEEMSGRGTDTQYF. DNA for the CDR3: TGCAGCGTTGAAGAGATGAGCGGGAGGGGCACAGATACGCAGTATTTT.

The sample holds a few counts of this clone. This chain joins TRBV7-9 and TRBJ2-7; D possibly corresponds to TRBD1 (6 bases). The V gene lost 5 bases and the J gene lost 5 bases, with 22 bases spanning the gap. The CDR3 sequence is 16 residues long. Germline-derived CDR1 and CDR2 are SEHNR and FQNEAQ (reference sequence). The CDR3 nucleotides read TGTGCCAGCAGCCCGCCGACAGGACGCGTGGGAGACGAGCAGTACTTC. Protein product: CASSPPTGRVGDEQYF.

This chain joins TRBV13 and TRBJ2-2; 10 bases agree with TRBD2. The CDR3 covers 17 residues. V trimming: 4 bases; J trimming: 3 bases; junction bases outside the gene matches: 8. Germline lookup yields CDR1 PRHDT and CDR2 FYEKMQ (reference sequence). CDR3 nucleotide sequence: TGTGCCAGCAGCTCCCCTAGCGGGAGTACCCACACCGGGGAGCTGTTTTTT. It yields the protein CASSSPSGSTHTGELFF.

The V gene is TRBV4-3, the J gene TRBJ2-7; TRBD2 agrees at 10 bases. V shed 4 bases and J 2 bases; nucleotides not matched to a gene: 5. This CDR3 spans 15 amino acids. Looked up from germline, CDR1 is LGHNA and CDR2 is YSLEER. The CDR3 DNA reads TGCGCCAGCAGCCCCCTAGCGGGGGAAGCCTACGAGCAGTACTTC. Encoded protein: CASSPLAGEAYEQYF.

The chain combines TRBV7-2 with TRBJ2-5; D perhaps matches TRBD2 (6 bases). This CDR3 region has 13 residues. Per germline, CDR1 SGHTA and CDR2 FQGNSA. V was shortened by 5 bases and J by 5 bases, with 12 bases between the two germline ends. This CDR3 is CASSLGGTETQYF. CDR3 bases: TGTGCCAGCAGCCTCGGCGGGACGGAGACCCAGTACTTC.

CDR3 in amino acids: CASSQGSAELAKNIQYF. The CDR3 DNA reads TGCGCCAGCAGCCAAGGGTCAGCGGAACTAGCCAAAAACATTCAGTACTTC. The genes are TRBV4-1 and TRBJ2-4, with D possibly being TRBD2 (5 bases). The V gene lost 1 base and the J gene lost 0 bases, with 13 bases spanning the gap. CDR1 and CDR2 from the germline V gene are MGHRA and YSYEKL. The CDR3 has 17 amino acids.

The V gene is TRBV11-2, the J gene TRBJ2-7; 8 nucleotides match TRBD1. Germline values: CDR1 SGHAT, CDR2 FQNNGV. The CDR3 is 16 residues long. V lost 0 bases and J lost 1; bases outside the gene matches: 5. The CDR3 sequence is CASSLDPGQVSYEQYF. Here the CDR3 DNA reads TGTGCCAGCAGCTTAGATCCGGGACAGGTTTCCTACGAGCAGTACTTC.

This rearrangement joins TRBV5-4 to TRBJ2-5, with a possible D match to TRBD2 (5 bases). The V gene's germline CDR1 is SGHNT and CDR2 YYREEE (reference sequence). V was trimmed by 0 bases and J by 0 bases, leaving 6 bases between them. There are 14 residues in the CDR3. For the CDR3, the DNA is TGTGCCAGCAGCTTGGTCGGGAACCAAGAGACCCAGTACTTC. As protein: CASSLVGNQETQYF.

This clone occurred a few times. CDR3 nucleotides: TGCGCCAGCAGCCAAGGTGGGGGATCGGGTGAAAAACTGTTTTTT. It codes for CASSQGGGSGEKLFF. V usage is TRBV4-3 and J usage is TRBJ1-4, with a tentative D call TRBD1 (5 bases). Germline CDR1 is LGHNA and CDR2 is YSLEER. This CDR3 has 15 amino acids. Trimming took 1 base from V and 7 from J, leaving 13 bases between them.

This clone showed up just once. The chain has TRBV18 and TRBJ1-2; 11 bases line up with TRBD1. CDR1 KGHSH and CDR2 LQKENI come from the germline V gene. Trimming at V came to 4 bases and at J to 3 bases, leaving 10 bases not matched to a gene. The CDR3 spans 17 residues. DNA of the CDR3: TGTGCCAGCTCACGGGGACAGGGGGTGAGGAAGGACTATGGCTACACCTTC. This encodes CASSRGQGVRKDYGYTF.

This clone was counted once. This chain connects TRBV11-3 to TRBJ2-7; the match to TRBD1 covers 11 bases. With V trimmed by 4 bases and J by 4 bases, 6 bases remained unmatched. The V gene's germline CDR1 is SGHNT and CDR2 YENEEA. CDR3 length equals 15 residues. The CDR3 protein is CASSSDRGRSYEQYF. As DNA, the CDR3 is TGTGCCAGCAGCTCGGACAGGGGGCGTTCTTACGAGCAGTACTTC. The full variable domain, completed using reference TRBV11-3 and TRBJ2-7, is EAGVVQSPRYKIIEKKQPVAFWCNPISGHNTLYWYLQNLGQGPELLIRYENEEAVDDSQLPKDRFSAERLKGVDSTLKIQPAELGDSAVYLCASSSDRGRSYEQYFGPGTRLTVT.

This chain links TRBV10-3 with TRBJ2-2, with 11 nucleotides matching TRBD1. Trimming removed 6 bases from V and 4 bases from J; junction bases left unmatched: 1. Germline V gene sequence: CDR1 ENHRY, CDR2 SYGVKD. The CDR3 is made up of 14 amino acids. As DNA, the CDR3 is TGTGCCATCAGAGGGACAGGGGGCACCGGGGAGCTGTTTTTT. As protein: CAIRGTGGTGELFF.

This clone has just one count. The rearrangement links TRBV5-1 to TRBJ2-2; D gene unclear. V was cut by 0 bases and J by 1 base, with 13 bases left in between. CDR3 size: 17 residues. Germline-derived CDR1 and CDR2 are SGHRS and YFSETQ. CDR3 residues: CASSLDTIRRNTGELFF. The CDR3 DNA is TGCGCCAGCAGCTTGGACACCATTCGTCGGAACACCGGGGAGCTGTTTTTT.

The CDR3 sequence: CATSRDSNTGELFF. The CDR3 DNA follows: TGTGCCACCAGCAGAGACTCGAACACCGGGGAGCTGTTTTTT. The rearrangement links TRBV15 to TRBJ2-2; D unclear. This CDR3 is 14 amino acids long. With 0 bases removed from V and 0 bases from J, the gap between germline ends came to 2 bases. Per germline, CDR1 LNHNV and CDR2 YYDKDF (reference sequence). Full variable domain (missing parts from reference TRBV15 and TRBJ2-2): DAMVIQNPRYQVTQFGKPVTLSCSQTLNHNVMYWYQQKSSQAPKLLFHYYDKDFNNEADTPDNFQSRRPNTSFCFLDIRSPGLGDTAMYLCATSRDSNTGELFFGEGSRLTVL.

The chain uses TRBV6-5 and TRBJ2-7; either TRBD1 or TRBD2 may fit D (5 bases each). Germline CDR1 reads MNHEY; CDR2 reads SVGAGI. V was clipped by 8 bases and J by 4 bases, with 9 bases between them. The length of the CDR3 is 11 residues. The chain's CDR3 is CASRDQYEQYF. Written as DNA, the CDR3 is TGTGCCAGCCGGGACCAGTACGAGCAGTACTTC.

V and J are TRBV4-2 and TRBJ2-6; tentatively, D is TRBD1 (5 bases). In germline, CDR1 is LGHNA, CDR2 YNFKEQ. Trimming stripped 1 base from V and 0 bases from J, with 16 bases between. The CDR3 length is 19 residues. CDR3 nucleotides: TGTGCCAGCAGCCAAGTCCTACAGGACGGATTCTCTGGGGCCAACGTCCTGACTTTC. This gives the protein CASSQVLQDGFSGANVLTF.